This entry concerns a single TCR beta chain. The sample comes from a study of blood T cell repertoires in COVID-19. In the authors' workflow: From reference gene primer amplification, estimates of nucleated cell counts were derived. Sequencing used immunoSEQ multiplex PCR; TCRdb keeps in-frame clones, though not all of them. That table is the source of V, J and clone size, and D and trimming were worked out from the DNA. Altogether approximately 360,000 clones are present, around 87% being singletons, with the ten largest covering around 1.9%. CDR1 and CDR2 (germline): SGHRS, YFSETQ. Losses at the gene ends were 5 bases for V and 1 base for J; bases not matched to a gene: 7. CDR3 length equals 16 residues.

This receptor was obtained from a man in his forties in a cohort exposed to, infected with or recovered from COVID-19 (not recorded which). Sequencing input: PBMCs or T cells enriched from blood (not recorded which). This rearrangement joins TRBV5-1 to TRBJ2-2; TRBD1 agrees at 8 bases. CDR3 DNA: TGCGCCAGCAGATATACAGGGGGGCAGAACACCGGGGAGCTGTTTTTT. Protein: CASRYTGGQNTGELFF.